Listed here are 2 T cell receptor beta chains from one sample, sequenced in a study of identical twins. TCRdb independently ran MiXCR on the 5' RACE reads; one entry per CDR3 protein. There are approximately 500,000 distinct CDR3 sequences in the sample; approximately 24% occur only once, and about 3% lies in the top ten. Separately, the same data were catalogued under a study of T cells expressing NK-cell markers.

The sample consisted of CD4+ T cells sorted from blood. These receptors all stem from a woman younger than 35 in good health.

This clonotype was counted ten times or more. The chain has TRBV12-3 or TRBV12-4 and TRBJ1-5; 10 bases map to TRBD1. V dropped 6 bases and J dropped 5; count of bases not matched to a gene: 4. The CDR3 spans 14 residues. In DNA form, the CDR3 reads TGTGCCAGCAGGGGACAGGGGAAAGATCAGCCCCAGCATTTT. Translated: CASRGQGKDQPQHF.

This clonotype has a handful of counts. This rearrangement joins TRBV7-2 to TRBJ1-2; the D is unclear. V lost 5 bases and J 3 bases, leaving 19 bases between the germline ends. CDR1 and CDR2 (germline): SGHTA, FQGNSA. The CDR3 sequence is 16 residues long. Here the CDR3 DNA reads TGTGCCAGCAGCCGGGCAGAGTCAGTGTTGGACTATGGCTACACCTTC. Translating gives CASSRAESVLDYGYTF.